The next 17 T cell receptor beta chains were all read from a single sample in a study of regulatory T cells in long-lasting Graves disease. This sample's time point: newly diagnosed GD, antithyroid drugs for less than 3 months. PBMC-extracted RNA yielded the TCR library. Building of the TCR beta libraries involved iRepertoire HTBI primers and Arm-PCR of CDR3 regions. TCRdb reanalysed the multiplex PCR reads using MiXCR and keeps one entry per CDR3 protein. In the table there are about 440,000 distinct CDR3 sequences, more than 12% of which are singletons. A further study also used this sample, focusing on T cells in Graves' hyperthyroidism and ophthalmopathy.

The input for sequencing was peripheral blood mononuclear cells (PBMCs), taken at new diagnosis, from a patient treated with antithyroid drugs. These receptor sequences come from a woman under 40 with Graves disease.

This clonotype was detected a few times. V is TRBV19 and J is TRBJ1-1; D may be TRBD1 (5 bases). Germline-derived CDR1 and CDR2 are LNHDA and SQIVND (reference sequence). This CDR3 region has 15 residues. Between the trimmed V and J ends, which lost 3 bases and 1 base, there was a span of 12 bases. The DNA of the CDR3 is TGTGCCAGTAGTATTTTGACAGAGGAGAACACTGAAGCTTTCTTT. As protein: CASSILTEENTEAFF.

This clonotype occurred many times. The chain couples TRBV5-1 to TRBJ2-1; D call uncertain. Trimming shortened V by 0 bases and J by 2 bases, and 6 bases separated the two germline ends. The CDR3 contains 14 residues. From germline, CDR1 is SGHRS and CDR2 YFSETQ. CDR3 region: CASSLEAAYNEQFF. The CDR3 DNA sequence: TGCGCCAGCAGCTTGGAGGCAGCCTACAATGAGCAGTTCTTC.

The chain joins TRBV11-2 to TRBJ1-1; D is possibly TRBD1 (6 bases). Germline assignment: CDR1 SGHAT and CDR2 FQNNGV. V lost 5 bases and J lost 6, with 19 bases in between. This CDR3 contains 15 residues. The CDR3 loop reads CASSKGRGNWAEAFF. CDR3 nucleotide sequence: TGTGCCAGCAGCAAAGGGAGGGGGAATTGGGCTGAAGCTTTCTTT.

This clonotype has just a few counts. The chain links TRBV11-2 to TRBJ2-5; 7 nucleotides line up with TRBD1. V trimming: 1 base; J trimming: 5 bases; junction bases outside the gene matches: 13. CDR1 is SGHAT and CDR2 is FQNNGV in the germline V gene. This CDR3 has 17 residues. The CDR3 sequence: CASSLGALRGWQETQYF. The CDR3 DNA sequence: TGTGCCAGCAGCTTAGGAGCCCTCAGGGGGTGGCAGGAGACCCAGTACTTC.

The chain carries TRBV12-3 or TRBV12-4 and TRBJ1-6, with D maybe TRBD1 (5 bases). Trimming cost V 1 base and J 7 bases, with 11 bases left between them. The CDR3 covers 15 residues. The CDR3 sequence: CASSLEPGRNSPLHF. In nucleotides, the CDR3 is TGTGCCAGCAGTTTAGAACCAGGGAGGAATTCACCCCTCCACTTT.

This clonotype showed up just a few times. V is TRBV2 and J is TRBJ1-1, with TRBD1 matching over 12 bases. Trimming at V came to 6 bases and at J to 4 bases, leaving 3 bases not matched to a gene. The CDR3 consists of 14 residues. Germline lookup yields CDR1 SNHLY and CDR2 FYNNEI. The CDR3 nucleotides are TGTGCCAGCAGCGGGGACAGGGGGCGCACTGAAGCTTTCTTT. This sequence encodes CASSGDRGRTEAFF.

This clonotype was seen at least ten times. This rearrangement joins TRBV3-1 to TRBJ2-5; the D gene is possibly TRBD2 (6 bases). CDR3 size: 12 residues. Germline CDR1 LGHDT, CDR2 YNNKEL (reference sequence). The V gene lost 0 bases and the J gene lost 11 bases, with 10 bases spanning the gap. The CDR3 sequence is CASSQESGGQYF. As DNA, the CDR3 is TGTGCCAGCAGCCAAGAATCAGGAGGGCAGTACTTC.

V gene TRBV11-2 combines with J gene TRBJ2-7; D remains ambiguous. V was cut by 6 bases and J by 2 bases, with 14 bases left in between. Looked up from germline, CDR1 is SGHAT and CDR2 is FQNNGV. This CDR3 contains 14 residues. CDR3 sequence: CASRDLRGPYEQYF. The CDR3 bases are TGTGCCAGCAGAGATTTGCGAGGCCCCTACGAGCAGTACTTC.

This clonotype turned up a few times. This chain uses TRBV5-1 with TRBJ2-1, with 12 bases matching TRBD2. The V segment lost 3 bases and the J segment 6 bases; nucleotides outside the gene matches: 7. The CDR3 extends over 16 amino acids. Germline CDR1 SGHRS, CDR2 YFSETQ. In DNA, the CDR3 is TGCGCCAGCAGCTCCTCTAGCGGGAGGGCCGGCAATGAGCAGTTCTTC. Encoded protein: CASSSSSGRAGNEQFF.

This clonotype occurred many times. The chain employs TRBV3-1 and TRBJ2-7; no firm D call. CDR3 size: 14 residues. Germline CDR1 LGHDT, CDR2 YNNKEL (reference sequence). Trimming removed 1 base from V and 2 bases from J, with 9 bases in between. DNA of the CDR3: TGTGCCAGCAGCCAAGGGTCTGGACCCTACGAGCAGTACTTC. Encoded protein: CASSQGSGPYEQYF.

This clonotype was seen repeatedly, ten times or more. This rearrangement joins TRBV12-3 or TRBV12-4 to TRBJ2-2; D is ambiguous. Between the trimmed V and J ends, which lost 10 bases and 3 bases, there was a span of 18 bases. The CDR3 spans 15 residues. CDR3 DNA sequence: TGTGCCACCAACCTACAAGGACGGGACACCGGGGAGCTGTTTTTT. It encodes CATNLQGRDTGELFF.

This clonotype was detected ten times or more. The rearrangement joins TRBV30 to TRBJ1-5; D is undetermined. The V end was cut by 0 bases, the J end by 0 bases, with 6 bases between. This CDR3 is built from 14 residues. Per the germline V gene, CDR1 is GTSNPN and CDR2 is SVGIG (reference sequence). The CDR3: CAWSVRISNQPQHF. The CDR3 region has the DNA TGTGCCTGGAGTGTGAGAATTAGCAATCAGCCCCAGCATTTT.

This clonotype has at least ten counts. The chain combines TRBV24-1 with TRBJ2-3; no clear D gene. The CDR3 is 14 residues long. Germline CDR1 KGHDR, CDR2 SFDVKD. V lost 6 bases and J 0 bases, leaving 9 bases between the germline ends. CDR3 nucleotides: TGTGCCACCAGTCGGGCGTCTAGCACAGATACGCAGTATTTT. Translation: CATSRASSTDTQYF.

This clonotype has a handful of counts. V is TRBV6-1 and J is TRBJ2-3; D uncertain. Germline assignment: CDR1 MNHNS and CDR2 SASEGT. V gave up 7 bases and J gave up 1 base, with 9 bases separating them. There are 13 residues in the CDR3. DNA for the CDR3: TGTGCCAGCACTCAAGCCGGCACAGATACGCAGTATTTT. The encoded protein is CASTQAGTDTQYF.

This clonotype was detected a few times. The DNA for the CDR3 is TGTGCCAGTAGTATAGAGCCAGGGAGCAATCAGCCCCAGCATTTT. It yields the protein CASSIEPGSNQPQHF. V is TRBV19 and J is TRBJ1-5; D is possibly TRBD1 (5 bases). The CDR3 is 15 residues long. V was trimmed by 0 bases and J by 1 base, leaving 7 bases between them. Per the germline V gene, CDR1 is LNHDA and CDR2 is SQIVND (reference sequence).

This clonotype was counted between two and nine times. The rearrangement joins TRBV5-8 to TRBJ2-4; the D gene is possibly TRBD2 (7 bases). Germline V CDR1 and CDR2: SGHTS, YDEGEE. The CDR3 has 15 amino acids. Trimming cost V 0 bases and J 5 bases, with 12 bases left between them. CDR3 sequence (DNA): TGTGCCAGCAGCTTGGCGCGGGGGCCGGAAAACATTCAGTACTTC. Translated, it gives CASSLARGPENIQYF.

The chain carries TRBV29-1 and TRBJ2-1, with D possibly being TRBD1 (5 bases). Germline V lookup: CDR1 SQVTM, CDR2 ANQGSEA. This CDR3 contains 11 residues. Deletions cut 5 bases from V and 8 bases from J, with 10 bases between. The CDR3 reads CSVPGMHEQFF. The CDR3 nucleotides are TGCAGCGTTCCAGGGATGCATGAGCAGTTCTTC.